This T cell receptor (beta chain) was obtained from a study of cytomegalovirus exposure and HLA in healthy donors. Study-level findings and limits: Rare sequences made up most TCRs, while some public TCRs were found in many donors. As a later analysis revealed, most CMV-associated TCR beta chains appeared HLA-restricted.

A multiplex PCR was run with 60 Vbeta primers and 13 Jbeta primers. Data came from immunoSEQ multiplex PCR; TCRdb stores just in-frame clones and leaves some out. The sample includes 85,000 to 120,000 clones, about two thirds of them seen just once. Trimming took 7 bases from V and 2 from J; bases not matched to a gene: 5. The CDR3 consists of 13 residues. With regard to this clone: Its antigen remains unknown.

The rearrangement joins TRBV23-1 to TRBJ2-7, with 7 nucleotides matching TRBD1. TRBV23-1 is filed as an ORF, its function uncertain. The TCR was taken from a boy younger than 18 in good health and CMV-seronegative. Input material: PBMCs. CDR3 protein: CASTLTGPYEQYF. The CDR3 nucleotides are TGCGCCAGCACCCTGACAGGGCCCTACGAGCAGTACTTC.